The entry below describes one T cell receptor beta chain. The antigen remains undetermined. The entry originates in a study of cytomegalovirus exposure and HLA in healthy donors. Study-wide context: A preliminary data release comprised about 85 million unique TCRs obtained from HLA-typed donors. Findings and caveats of the study: TCR beta chain V- and J-gene trimming was linked, in a later analysis, to a missense variant in DCLRE1C.

Germline loops: CDR1 MGHRA, CDR2 YSYEKL. With 2 bases clipped from V and 6 bases from J, the junction kept 4 bases outside the gene matches. The CDR3 totals 16 residues. Use of 60 Vbeta and 13 Jbeta primers characterized the PCR. Libraries were prepared by immunoSEQ multiplex PCR; TCRdb keeps only in-frame clonotypes and omits some of them. Its table lists tens of thousands of clones. The V and J genes are TRBV4-1 and TRBJ2-1; 13 nucleotides match TRBD2. Sequencing was done on a sample of PBMCs. This TCR came from a man aged 45-60 years in good health and CMV-seropositive. The CDR3 sequence: CASSQFGLAGVNEQFF. CDR3 nucleotides: TGCGCCAGCAGCCAATTCGGACTAGCGGGAGTCAATGAGCAGTTCTTC.